This TCR beta chain originates from a study of beta chain features in type 1 diabetes. Study-level background: The samples had about 100,000,000 sorted cells examined in all.

Blood was collected once per donor into heparin, averaging about 116 mL. Details on this clone: The antigen is undetermined. The same CDR3 also results from other DNA sequences found in this sample.

The V end lost 5 bases, the J end lost 4 bases, and 16 bases lay between the germline ends. The CDR3 spans 15 residues. CDR1 is SEHNR and CDR2 is FQNEAQ in the germline V gene (reference sequence). The sequenced template was cDNA made from the entire isolated RNA. Assay: immunoSEQ multiplex PCR; the TCRdb copy retains only in-frame clones and omits some. The table records 38,000 or so clones, 64% of them present only once. Study outcomes and limitations: VDJ junctions from type 1 diabetes patients carried fewer insertions and larger deletions. Whether TCRB rearrangement is influenced by HLA type was left unresolved in this analysis.

Material: Tregs from blood. The sequence was collected from a woman in her 30s in good health. V and J are TRBV7-9 and TRBJ2-3, with D tentatively TRBD2 (7 bases). CDR3 sequence (DNA): TGTGCCAGCAGCCAAGGATCGGGGGGCCCAGATACGCAGTATTTT. This sequence encodes CASSQGSGGPDTQYF.